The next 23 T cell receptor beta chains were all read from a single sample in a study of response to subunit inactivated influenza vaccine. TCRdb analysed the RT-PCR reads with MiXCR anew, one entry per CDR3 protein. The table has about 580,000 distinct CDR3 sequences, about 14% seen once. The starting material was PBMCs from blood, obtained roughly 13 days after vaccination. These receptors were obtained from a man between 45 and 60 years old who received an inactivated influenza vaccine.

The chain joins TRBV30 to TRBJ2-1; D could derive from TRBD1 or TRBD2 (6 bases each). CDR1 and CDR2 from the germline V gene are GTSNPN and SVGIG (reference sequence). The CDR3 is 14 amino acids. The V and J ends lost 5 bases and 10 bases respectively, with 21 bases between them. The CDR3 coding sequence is TGTGCCTGGGGGACAAAGGGAGGTCCGGGAGAGCAGTTCTTC. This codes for CAWGTKGGPGEQFF. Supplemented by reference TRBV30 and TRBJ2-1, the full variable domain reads SQTIHQWPATLVQPVGSPLSLECTVEGTSNPNLYWYRQAAGRGLQLLFYSVGIGQISSEVPQNLSASRPQDRQFILSSKKLLLSDSGFYLCAWGTKGGPGEQFFGPGTRLTVL.

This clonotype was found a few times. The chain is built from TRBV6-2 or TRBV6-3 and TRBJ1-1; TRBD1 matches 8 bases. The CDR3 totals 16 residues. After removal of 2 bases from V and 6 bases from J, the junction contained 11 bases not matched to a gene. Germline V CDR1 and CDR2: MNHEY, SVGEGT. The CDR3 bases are TGTGCCAGCAGTTACACCTCCGGGACAGGACGCCCTGAAGCTTTCTTT. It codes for CASSYTSGTGRPEAFF.

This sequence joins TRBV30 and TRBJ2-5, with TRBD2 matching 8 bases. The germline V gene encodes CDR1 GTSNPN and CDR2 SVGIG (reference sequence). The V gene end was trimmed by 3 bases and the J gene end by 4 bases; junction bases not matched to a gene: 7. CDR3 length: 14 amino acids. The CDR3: CAWRLAGSGETQYF. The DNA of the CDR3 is TGTGCCTGGAGGTTAGCGGGATCGGGAGAGACCCAGTACTTC. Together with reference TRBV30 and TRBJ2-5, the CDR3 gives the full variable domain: SQTIHQWPATLVQPVGSPLSLECTVEGTSNPNLYWYRQAAGRGLQLLFYSVGIGQISSEVPQNLSASRPQDRQFILSSKKLLLSDSGFYLCAWRLAGSGETQYFGPGTRLLVL.

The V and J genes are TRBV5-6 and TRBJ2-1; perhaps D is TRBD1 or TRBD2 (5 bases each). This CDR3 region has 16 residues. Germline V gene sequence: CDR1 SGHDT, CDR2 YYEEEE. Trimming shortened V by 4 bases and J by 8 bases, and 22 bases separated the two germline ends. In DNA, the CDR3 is TGTGCCAGCAGCGAACCGGGACGCCCGGATGGCGATGAGCAGTTCTTC. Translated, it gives CASSEPGRPDGDEQFF.

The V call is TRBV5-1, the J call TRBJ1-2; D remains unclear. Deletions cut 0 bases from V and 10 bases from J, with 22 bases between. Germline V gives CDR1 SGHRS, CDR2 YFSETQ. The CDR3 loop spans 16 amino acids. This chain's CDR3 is CASSLGGILPMASYTF. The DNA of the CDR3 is TGCGCCAGCAGCTTGGGTGGTATCCTTCCAATGGCTTCCTACACCTTC.

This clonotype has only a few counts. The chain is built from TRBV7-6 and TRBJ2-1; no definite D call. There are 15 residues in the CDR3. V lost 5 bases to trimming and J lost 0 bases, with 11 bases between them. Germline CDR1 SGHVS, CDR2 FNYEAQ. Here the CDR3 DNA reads TGTGCCAGCAGCGAATTCCTGAGCTCCTACAATGAGCAGTTCTTC. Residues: CASSEFLSSYNEQFF.

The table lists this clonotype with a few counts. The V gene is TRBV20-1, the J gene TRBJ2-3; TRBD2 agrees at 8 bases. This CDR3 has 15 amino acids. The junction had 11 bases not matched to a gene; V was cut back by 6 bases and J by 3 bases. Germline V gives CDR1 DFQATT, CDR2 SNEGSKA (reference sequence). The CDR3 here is CSAGGDGDPTDTQYF. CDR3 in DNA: TGCAGTGCCGGGGGGGATGGGGACCCGACAGATACGCAGTATTTT.

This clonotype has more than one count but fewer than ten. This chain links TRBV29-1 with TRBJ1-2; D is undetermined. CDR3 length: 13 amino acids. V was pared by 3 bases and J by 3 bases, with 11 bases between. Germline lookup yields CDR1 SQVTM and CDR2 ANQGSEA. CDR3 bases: TGCAGCGTTGATTCCAGGACCGACTATGGCTACACCTTC. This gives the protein CSVDSRTDYGYTF.

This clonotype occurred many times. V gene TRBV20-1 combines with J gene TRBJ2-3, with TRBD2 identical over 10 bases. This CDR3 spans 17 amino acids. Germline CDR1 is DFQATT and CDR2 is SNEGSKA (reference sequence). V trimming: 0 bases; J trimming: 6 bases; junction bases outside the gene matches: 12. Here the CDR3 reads CSARDLTSGSLRDTQYF. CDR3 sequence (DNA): TGCAGTGCTAGAGATCTGACTAGCGGGTCCCTAAGGGATACGCAGTATTTT.

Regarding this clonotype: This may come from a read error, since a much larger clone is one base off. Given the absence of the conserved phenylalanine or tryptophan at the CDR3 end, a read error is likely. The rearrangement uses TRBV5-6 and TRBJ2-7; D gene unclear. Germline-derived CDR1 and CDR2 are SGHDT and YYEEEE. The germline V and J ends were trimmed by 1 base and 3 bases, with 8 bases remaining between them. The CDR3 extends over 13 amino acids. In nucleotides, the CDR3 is TGTGCCAGCAGCTTGTACGGCAACTACGAGCAGTACCTC. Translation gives CASSLYGNYEQYL.

The chain's CDR3 is CSAGLPIDQETQYF. In DNA, the CDR3 is TGCAGTGCTGGACTCCCTATAGACCAAGAGACCCAGTACTTC. This rearrangement joins TRBV20-1 to TRBJ2-5; maybe TRBD2 (5 bases). The length of the CDR3 is 14 residues. The germline V and J ends were trimmed by 5 bases and 0 bases, with 13 bases remaining between them. Germline lookup yields CDR1 DFQATT and CDR2 SNEGSKA (reference sequence).

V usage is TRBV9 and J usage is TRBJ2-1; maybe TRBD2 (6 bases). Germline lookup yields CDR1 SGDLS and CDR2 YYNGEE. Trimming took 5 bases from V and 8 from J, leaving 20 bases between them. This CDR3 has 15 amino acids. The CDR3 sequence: CASSGGKDYGDEQFF. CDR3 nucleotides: TGTGCCAGCAGTGGGGGAAAGGACTATGGGGATGAGCAGTTCTTC.

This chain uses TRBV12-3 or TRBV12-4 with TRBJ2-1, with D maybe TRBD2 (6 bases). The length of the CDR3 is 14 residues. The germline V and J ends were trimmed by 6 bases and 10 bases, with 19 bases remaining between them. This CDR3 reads CASRTWRGISEQFF. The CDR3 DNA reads TGTGCCAGCAGGACTTGGCGGGGTATAAGCGAGCAGTTCTTC.

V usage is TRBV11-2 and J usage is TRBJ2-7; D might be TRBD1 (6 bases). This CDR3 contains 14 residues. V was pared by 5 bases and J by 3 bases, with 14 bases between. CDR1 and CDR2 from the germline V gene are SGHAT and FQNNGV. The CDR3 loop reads CASSGGQSYYEQYF. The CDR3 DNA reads TGTGCCAGCAGCGGCGGACAGAGTTACTACGAGCAGTACTTC.

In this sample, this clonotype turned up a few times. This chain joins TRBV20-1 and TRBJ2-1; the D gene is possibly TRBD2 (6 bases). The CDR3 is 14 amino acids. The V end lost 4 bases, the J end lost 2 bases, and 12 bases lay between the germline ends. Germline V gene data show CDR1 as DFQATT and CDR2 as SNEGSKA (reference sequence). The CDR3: CSATGERTYNEQFF. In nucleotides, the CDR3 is TGCAGTGCTACGGGGGAAAGAACCTACAATGAGCAGTTCTTC.

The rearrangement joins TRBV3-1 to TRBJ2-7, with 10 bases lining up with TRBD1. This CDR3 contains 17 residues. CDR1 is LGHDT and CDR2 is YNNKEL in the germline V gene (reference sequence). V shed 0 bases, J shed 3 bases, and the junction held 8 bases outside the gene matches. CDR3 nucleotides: TGTGCCAGCAGCCAAGATGGGACAGGGGTTAGAAGCTACGAGCAGTACTTC. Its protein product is CASSQDGTGVRSYEQYF.

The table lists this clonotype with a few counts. In DNA, the CDR3 is TGTGCCTGGCAACCGGGGAATTCCTACGAGCAGTACTTC. Protein product: CAWQPGNSYEQYF. V gene TRBV30 combines with J gene TRBJ2-7, with D possibly being TRBD2 (5 bases). The V end lost 5 bases, the J end lost 1 base, and 12 bases lay between the germline ends. Germline V gives CDR1 GTSNPN, CDR2 SVGIG (reference sequence). The CDR3 runs 13 residues.

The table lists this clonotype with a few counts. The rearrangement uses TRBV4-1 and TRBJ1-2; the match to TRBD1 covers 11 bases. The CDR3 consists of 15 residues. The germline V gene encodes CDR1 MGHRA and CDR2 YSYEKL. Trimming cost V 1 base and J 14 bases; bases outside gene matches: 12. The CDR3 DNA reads TGCGCCAGCAGCCAAGTATATATAGGACAGGGGGCGATTACCTTC. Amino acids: CASSQVYIGQGAITF.

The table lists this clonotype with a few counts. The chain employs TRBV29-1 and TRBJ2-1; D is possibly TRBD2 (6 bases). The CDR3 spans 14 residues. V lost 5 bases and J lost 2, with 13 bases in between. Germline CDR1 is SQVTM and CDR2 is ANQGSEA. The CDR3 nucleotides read TGCAGCGTTAGGGACGGGAGACCCTACAATGAGCAGTTCTTC. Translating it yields CSVRDGRPYNEQFF.

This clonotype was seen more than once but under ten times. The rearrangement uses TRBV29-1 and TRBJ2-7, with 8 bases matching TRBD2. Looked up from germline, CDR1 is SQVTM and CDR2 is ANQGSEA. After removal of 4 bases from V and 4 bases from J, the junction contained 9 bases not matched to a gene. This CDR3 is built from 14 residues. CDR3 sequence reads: CSVVHAVAGYEQYF. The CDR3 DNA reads TGCAGCGTTGTCCACGCAGTAGCGGGATACGAGCAGTACTTC.

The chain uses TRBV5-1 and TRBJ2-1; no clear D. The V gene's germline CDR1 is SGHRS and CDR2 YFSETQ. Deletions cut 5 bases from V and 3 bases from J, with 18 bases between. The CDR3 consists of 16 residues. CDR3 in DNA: TGCGCCAGCAGTTCACCAGGCGACTGGCTCTACAATGAGCAGTTCTTC. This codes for CASSSPGDWLYNEQFF.

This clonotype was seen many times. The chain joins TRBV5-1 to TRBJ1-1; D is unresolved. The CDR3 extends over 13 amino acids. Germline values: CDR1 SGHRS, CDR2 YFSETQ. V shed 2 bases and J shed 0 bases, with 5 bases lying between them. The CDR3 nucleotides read TGCGCCAGCAGCTTCGTCTTGAACACTGAAGCTTTCTTT. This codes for CASSFVLNTEAFF. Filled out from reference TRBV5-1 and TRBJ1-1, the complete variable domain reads KAGVTQTPRYLIKTRGQQVTLSCSPISGHRSVSWYQQTPGQGLQFLFEYFSETQRNKGNFPGRFSGRQFSNSRSEMNVSTLELGDSALYLCASSFVLNTEAFFGQGTRLTVV.

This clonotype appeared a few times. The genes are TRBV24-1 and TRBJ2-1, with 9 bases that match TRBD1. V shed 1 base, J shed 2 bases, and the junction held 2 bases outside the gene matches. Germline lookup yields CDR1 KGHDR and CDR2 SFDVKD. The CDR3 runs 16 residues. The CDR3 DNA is TGTGCCACCAGTGATTTCAGGACAGGGGCCTACAATGAGCAGTTCTTC. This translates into CATSDFRTGAYNEQFF.